The entry below gives a single T cell receptor beta chain sequence along with its context. The antigen is not known. The sample belongs to a study of T-cell reconstitution after alpha-beta-depleted transplantation in children. Notes on the study in general: The origin of high day-60 TCRbeta diversity in some patients lay in surviving recipient T cells and thymic progenitors. The origin of alpha-beta T cells about two months after transplant was reportedly several hundred expanded graft clones. Diversity and T-cell counts at one year after transplant derived mostly from new T cells.

During its preparation, the TCRbeta library received unique molecular identifiers. TCRdb processed the PCR reads anew with MiXCR; each CDR3 protein has one entry. The repertoire includes some 600,000 distinct CDR3 sequences, 13% of them detected once, and 2.2% sits in the top ten. There are 15 residues in the CDR3. From germline, CDR1 is DFQATT and CDR2 SNEGSKA (reference sequence). The ends lost 6 bases at V and 7 bases at J; junction bases unmatched: 10. The TCR comes from a male patient younger than 18 who had a stem cell transplant for acute myeloid leukemia, so the T cells may come from the graft donor. The chain combines TRBV20-1 with TRBJ2-1; 12 nucleotides align to TRBD2. Sample: PBMCs, mostly from graft donor cells, taken 360 days after TCRalphabeta/CD19-depleted stem cell transplant. The DNA for the CDR3 is TGCAGTGCCCCGACTAGCGGGAGTATAGGGAATGAGCAGTTCTTC. It specifies CSAPTSGSIGNEQFF.